A selection of T cell receptor beta chains follows, all from one sample in a study of beta chain features in type 1 diabetes. Here immunoSEQ multiplex PCR was the method, and the copy in TCRdb shows in-frame clones only, minus some. The data contain a few hundred thousand clones, 20% to 25% of them singletons. Sequenced: naive CD4+ T cells from blood. The receptors were gathered from a woman between 25 and 40 years old with type 1 diabetes. Each CDR3 is given with its conserved first and last residue. Not all rows give a size; the values are once, few, many and, for expanded clones, a class.

v_gene,j_gene,abundance,CDR3aa
TRBV5-1,TRBJ2-1,NA,CASSEGTAGNEQFF
TRBV25-1,TRBJ2-1,NA,CASSPGGTSGVEEQFF
TRBV18,TRBJ2-3,few,CASSKSRTDTQYF
TRBV9,TRBJ2-2,NA,CASSVAGMAGELFF
TRBV6-1,TRBJ2-5,NA,CASSEARGLSETQYF
TRBV5-1,TRBJ2-7,NA,CASSLATGPSYEQYF
TRBV29-1,TRBJ2-2,few,CSVAGWDWASGELFF
TRBV29-1,TRBJ1-3,few,CSAQVQSGNTIYF
TRBV5-1,TRBJ2-2,few,CASSEQGGSTGELFF
TRBV30,TRBJ1-5,few,CACGGQFGNQPQHF
TRBV30,TRBJ2-5,NA,CAWKQGGRWETQYF
TRBV9,TRBJ2-7,NA,CASSVDQGNEQYF
TRBV29-1,TRBJ1-2,few,CSFIDGGSGYTF
TRBV30,TRBJ1-2,NA,CAWSVAAYGYTF
TRBV5-4,TRBJ2-5,few,CASSLGEGRETQYF
TRBV15,TRBJ1-5,few,CATRRGQGDQPQHF
TRBV29-1,TRBJ2-3,few,CSVTLGLLFSTDTQYF
TRBV5-4,TRBJ2-1,NA,CASSAQREEHNEQFF
TRBV2,TRBJ2-4,few,CASSVGRKNIQYF
TRBV7-9,TRBJ1-2,NA,CASSLVWGTGGYTF
TRBV11-2,TRBJ2-7,few,CASSLVQNYEQYF
TRBV7-9,TRBJ2-5,NA,CASSLNRDIQETQYF
TRBV27,TRBJ2-2,few,CASSSRGTGELFF
TRBV4-1,TRBJ2-1,NA,CASRQREYYNEQFF
TRBV7-2,TRBJ2-3,few,CASSLGLDTDTQYF
TRBV29-1,TRBJ1-2,NA,CSVDQGGTNYGYTF
TRBV7-9,TRBJ2-7,NA,CASNAGYEQYF
TRBV28,TRBJ1-5,few,CASSLTGGQPQHF
TRBV7-8,TRBJ2-5,NA,CASSPQGIGRETQYF
TRBV30,TRBJ1-4,NA,CAWSVKGVGKLFF
TRBV4-2,TRBJ2-1,few,CASSQLAVGGNEQFF
TRBV29-1,TRBJ2-3,NA,CSAESGTDTQYF
TRBV28,TRBJ2-5,NA,CASSSPPGGKETQYF
TRBV2,TRBJ1-5,NA,CASRLTPNQPQHF
TRBV18,TRBJ1-1,few,CASSPFVENTEAFF
TRBV7-9,TRBJ2-7,NA,CASSFWTGGDSYEQYF
TRBV4-1,TRBJ1-3,NA,CASSTTGIPGNTIYF
TRBV12-5,TRBJ2-5,NA,CASGPSETQYF
TRBV19,TRBJ1-5,NA,CASSIASAQPQHF
TRBV30,TRBJ2-1,few,CAWSGSSGRASEQFF